Following are 11 T cell receptor beta chains from one sample sequenced in a study of tumor-infiltrating lymphocytes in primary liver carcinoma. The study co-extracted DNA and RNA from about 20-30 mg of unsorted bulk tissue. The researchers produced TCR beta cDNA from approximately 0.45 ug total RNA with a constant-region primer. Library construction for TCR beta comprised three nested multiplex PCR rounds performed with slightly modified ARM-PCR. A C-beta reverse primer was combined with TRBV1-TRBV30 forward primers in the first two PCR rounds, and each round had 9 to 10 cycles. One entry per CDR3 protein, called by TCRdb with MiXCR from the multiplex PCR reads. The data contain approximately 73,000 distinct CDR3 sequences, 70% to 75% of them singletons. What was sequenced was liver tumor tissue from sampling region 4. Subset given: tumor region T4, right-lateral pole. The receptors were sampled from a woman in her fifties or sixties with primary liver carcinoma and hepatitis B virus infection.

With respect to this clonotype: A read error may explain this, as a much larger clone is one base away. CDR3 in amino acids: CASSLKGVNEQFF. The CDR3, as DNA: TGCGCCAGCAGCTTAAAAGGGGTCAATGAGCAGTTCTTC. The chain carries TRBV5-1 and TRBJ2-1, with a tentative D call TRBD1 (5 bases). The germline CDR1 and CDR2 sequences are SGHRS and YFSETQ. This CDR3 is 13 amino acids long. V lost 2 bases to trimming and J lost 6 bases, with 9 bases between them. Looking up the rest from reference TRBV5-1 and TRBJ2-1 gives the full variable domain: KAGVTQTPRYLIKTRGQQVTLSCSPISGHRSVSWYQQTPGQGLQFLFEYFSETQRNKGNFPGRFSGRQFSNSRSEMNVSTLELGDSALYLCASSLKGVNEQFFGPGTRLTVL.

This clonotype was seen at least ten times. The rearrangement uses TRBV6-1 and TRBJ1-1; maybe TRBD1 (5 bases). Trimming removed 1 base from V and 14 bases from J, with 14 bases in between. Germline V gene lookup returns CDR1 MNHNS and CDR2 SASEGT. This CDR3 has 12 amino acids. The CDR3 DNA reads as TGTGCCAGCAGTGAAGGGGGGACGTTCGCCTTCTTT. This translates into CASSEGGTFAFF.

Turning to this clonotype: This is likely a read error, given that the CDR3 carries no conserved phenylalanine or tryptophan at its end. The genes are TRBV11-2 and TRBJ2-3, with D perhaps TRBD1 or TRBD2 (5 bases each). This CDR3 is 13 amino acids long. Per the germline V gene, CDR1 is SGHAT and CDR2 is FQNNGV. The CDR3 loop reads CASSLDRGDRQYY. DNA of the CDR3: TGTGCCAGCAGCTTAGATCGAGGGGATAGGCAGTATTAT.

As concerns this clonotype: This CDR3 is missing its conserved last phenylalanine or tryptophan, likely due to a read error. The V call is TRBV11-2, the J call TRBJ2-3; 8 bases map to TRBD2. CDR3 length equals 14 residues. CDR1 and CDR2 (germline): SGHAT, FQNNGV. Here the CDR3 reads CTSTREGRRDTQYI. The CDR3 DNA reads as TGTACCAGCACCCGGGAGGGCCGGAGAGATACGCAGTATATT.

The rearrangement uses TRBV5-1 and TRBJ1-1; D is possibly TRBD1 (5 bases). Trimming took 4 bases from V and 4 from J, leaving 11 bases between them. The CDR3 runs to 13 residues. Germline V gives CDR1 SGHRS, CDR2 YFSETQ. CDR3 bases: TGCGCCAGCAGCCCTGCGGGGGTCACTGAAGCTTTCTTT. Translating gives CASSPAGVTEAFF.

Remarks on this clonotype: The conserved closing phenylalanine or tryptophan is absent in this CDR3, likely reflecting a read error. V and J are TRBV4-2 and TRBJ2-3; 7 bases agree with TRBD1. The CDR3 sequence is 16 residues long. From germline, CDR1 is LGHNA and CDR2 YNFKEQ. CDR3 amino acids: CASSQGPGQITDAQYL. CDR3 nucleotide sequence: TGTGCCAGCAGCCAAGGACCGGGACAGATCACAGATGCGCAGTATCTT.

As to this clonotype: The junction differs from germline at one of its ends, possibly a read error. This chain connects TRBV6-5 to TRBJ1-4; 7 positions match TRBD1. This CDR3 has 14 amino acids. From germline, CDR1 is MNHEY and CDR2 SVGAGI. The CDR3 nucleotides read TGTGTCAGCAGTTACAGGGGATCTAGTGAAAAACTGTTTTTT. Its protein is CVSSYRGSSEKLFF.

Concerning this clonotype: An end of the junction does not agree with germline; a read error may underlie this. This rearrangement joins TRBV4-2 to TRBJ2-7, with a possible D match to TRBD2 (5 bases). Looked up from germline, CDR1 is LGHNA and CDR2 is YNFKEQ. This CDR3 region has 20 residues. The CDR3 DNA is TGTGCCAGCAGCCCCTCGGTCGGCAGGAGGAAACCAGCTTCCCTCCACGAGCAGAACTTC. Translated: CASSPSVGRRKPASLHEQNF.

The chain employs TRBV28 and TRBJ2-3; D is unclear. Between the trimmed V and J ends, which lost 7 bases and 10 bases, there was a span of 18 bases. Germline lookup yields CDR1 MDHEN and CDR2 SYDVKM. CDR3 length: 13 amino acids. The CDR3 spells CASKNLGEDAQYF. The CDR3 region has the DNA TGTGCCAGCAAAAACCTCGGAGAGGATGCGCAGTATTTT.

Comment on this clonotype: At one boundary the junction diverges from the germline segment, which might be a read error. The chain recombines TRBV28 with TRBJ1-5; D possibly corresponds to TRBD1 (5 bases). The CDR3 is 14 amino acids. In germline, CDR1 is MDHEN, CDR2 SYDVKM. This chain's CDR3 is CASRRGRSNRPQHF. CDR3 bases: TGTGCCAGCAGAAGGGGACGTAGCAATCGGCCCCAACATTTT.

Regarding this clonotype: At one boundary the junction diverges from the germline segment, which might be a read error. The chain is built from TRBV5-4 and TRBJ2-1; the match to TRBD2 covers 7 bases. Germline CDR1 is SGHNT and CDR2 is YYREEE (reference sequence). The CDR3 contains 15 residues. Here the CDR3 reads CTSSLDQRDSGEQIF. The CDR3 bases are TGTACCAGCAGCTTGGACCAGCGGGATAGTGGTGAGCAGATCTTC.